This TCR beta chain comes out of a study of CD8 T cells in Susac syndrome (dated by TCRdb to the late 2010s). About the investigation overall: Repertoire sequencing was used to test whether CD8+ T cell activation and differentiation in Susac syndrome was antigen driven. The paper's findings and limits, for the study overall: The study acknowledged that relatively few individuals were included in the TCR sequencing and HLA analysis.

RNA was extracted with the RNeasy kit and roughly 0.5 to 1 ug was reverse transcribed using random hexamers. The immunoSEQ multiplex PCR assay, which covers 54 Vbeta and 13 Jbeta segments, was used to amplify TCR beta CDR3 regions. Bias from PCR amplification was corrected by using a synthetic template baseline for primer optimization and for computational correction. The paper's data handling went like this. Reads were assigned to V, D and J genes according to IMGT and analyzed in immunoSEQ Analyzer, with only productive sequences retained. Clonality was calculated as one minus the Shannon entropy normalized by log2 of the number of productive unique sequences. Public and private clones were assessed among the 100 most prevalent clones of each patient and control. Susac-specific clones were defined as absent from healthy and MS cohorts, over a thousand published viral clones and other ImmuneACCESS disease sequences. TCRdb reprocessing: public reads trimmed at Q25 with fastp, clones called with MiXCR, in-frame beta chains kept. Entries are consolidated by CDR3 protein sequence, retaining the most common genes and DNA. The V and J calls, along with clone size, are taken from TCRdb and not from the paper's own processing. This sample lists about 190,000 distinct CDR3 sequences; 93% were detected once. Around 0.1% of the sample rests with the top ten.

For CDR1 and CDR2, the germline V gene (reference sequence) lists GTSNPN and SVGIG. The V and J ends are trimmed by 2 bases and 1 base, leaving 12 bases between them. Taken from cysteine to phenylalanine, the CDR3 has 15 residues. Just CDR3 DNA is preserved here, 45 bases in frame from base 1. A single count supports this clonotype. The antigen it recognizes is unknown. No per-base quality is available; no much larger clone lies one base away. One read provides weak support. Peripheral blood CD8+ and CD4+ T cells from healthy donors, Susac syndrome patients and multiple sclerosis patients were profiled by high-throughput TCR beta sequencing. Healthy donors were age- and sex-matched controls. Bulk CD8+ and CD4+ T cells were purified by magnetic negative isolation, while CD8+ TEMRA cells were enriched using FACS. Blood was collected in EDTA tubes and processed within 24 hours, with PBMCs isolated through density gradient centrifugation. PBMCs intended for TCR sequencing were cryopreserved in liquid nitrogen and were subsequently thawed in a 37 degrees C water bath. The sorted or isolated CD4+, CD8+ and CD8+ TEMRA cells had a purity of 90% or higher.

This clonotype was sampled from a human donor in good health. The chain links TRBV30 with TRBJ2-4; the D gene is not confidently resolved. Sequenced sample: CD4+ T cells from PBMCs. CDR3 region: CAWSLPQRAKNIQYF. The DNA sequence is TGTGCCTGGAGTCTTCCTCAGAGGGCCAAAAACATTCAGTACTTC.